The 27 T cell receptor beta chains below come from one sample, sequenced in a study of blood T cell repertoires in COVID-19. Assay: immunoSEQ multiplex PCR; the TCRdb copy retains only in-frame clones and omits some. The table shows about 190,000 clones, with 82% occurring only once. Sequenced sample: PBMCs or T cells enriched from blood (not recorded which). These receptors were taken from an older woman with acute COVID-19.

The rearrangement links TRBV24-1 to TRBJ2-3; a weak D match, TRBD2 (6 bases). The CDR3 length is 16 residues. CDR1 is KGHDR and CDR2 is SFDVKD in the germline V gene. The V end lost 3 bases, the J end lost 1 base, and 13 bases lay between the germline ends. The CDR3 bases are TGTGCCACCAGTGATCTTAGCGGTTCTGGCACAGATACGCAGTATTTT. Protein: CATSDLSGSGTDTQYF.

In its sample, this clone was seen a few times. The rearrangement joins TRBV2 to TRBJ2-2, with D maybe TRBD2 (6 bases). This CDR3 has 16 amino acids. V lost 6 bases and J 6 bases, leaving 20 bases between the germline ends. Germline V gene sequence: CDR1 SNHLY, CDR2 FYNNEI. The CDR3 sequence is CASSESEGGWAGELFF. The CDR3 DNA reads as TGTGCCAGCAGCGAAAGCGAAGGAGGGTGGGCCGGGGAGCTGTTTTTT.

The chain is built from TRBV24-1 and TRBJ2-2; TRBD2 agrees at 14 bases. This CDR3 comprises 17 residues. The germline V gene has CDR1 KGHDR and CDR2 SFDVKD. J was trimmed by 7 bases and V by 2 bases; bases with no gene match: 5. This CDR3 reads CATSDSRTSGRSGELFF. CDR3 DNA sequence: TGTGCCACCAGTGATTCCCGGACTAGCGGGAGGAGCGGGGAGCTGTTTTTT.

The CDR3 here is CASSSSGWEQFF. As DNA, the CDR3 is TGTGCCAGCAGCTCCTCGGGGTGGGAGCAGTTCTTC. The chain combines TRBV5-4 with TRBJ2-1; maybe TRBD2 (5 bases). CDR1 is SGHNT and CDR2 is YYREEE in the germline V gene (reference sequence). This CDR3 region has 12 residues. Between the trimmed V and J ends, which lost 3 bases and 10 bases, there was a span of 11 bases.

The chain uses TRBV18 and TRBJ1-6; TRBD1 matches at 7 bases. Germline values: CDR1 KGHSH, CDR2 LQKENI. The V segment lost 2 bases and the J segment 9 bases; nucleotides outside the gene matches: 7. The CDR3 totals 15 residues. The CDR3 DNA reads TGTGCCAGCTCACCAAAAAGGGCAGGGGGTTCACCCCTCCACTTT. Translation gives CASSPKRAGGSPLHF.

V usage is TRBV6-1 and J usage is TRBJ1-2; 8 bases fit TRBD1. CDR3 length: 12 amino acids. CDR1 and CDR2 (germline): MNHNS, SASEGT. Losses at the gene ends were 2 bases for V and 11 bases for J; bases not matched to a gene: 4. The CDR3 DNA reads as TGTGCCAGCAGTGAAATGGACAGGGATTACACCTTC. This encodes CASSEMDRDYTF.

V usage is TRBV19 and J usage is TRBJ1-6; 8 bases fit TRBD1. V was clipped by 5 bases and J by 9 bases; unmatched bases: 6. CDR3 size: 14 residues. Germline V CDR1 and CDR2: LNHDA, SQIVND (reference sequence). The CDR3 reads CASSLDRAGSPLHF. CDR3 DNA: TGTGCCAGTAGTCTGGACAGGGCGGGTTCACCCCTCCACTTT.

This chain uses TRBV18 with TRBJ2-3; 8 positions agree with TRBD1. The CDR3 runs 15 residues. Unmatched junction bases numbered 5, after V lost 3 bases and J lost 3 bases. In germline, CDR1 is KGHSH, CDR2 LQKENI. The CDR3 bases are TGTGCCAGCTCACCCAGGACAGGGAGGACAGATACGCAGTATTTT. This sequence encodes CASSPRTGRTDTQYF.

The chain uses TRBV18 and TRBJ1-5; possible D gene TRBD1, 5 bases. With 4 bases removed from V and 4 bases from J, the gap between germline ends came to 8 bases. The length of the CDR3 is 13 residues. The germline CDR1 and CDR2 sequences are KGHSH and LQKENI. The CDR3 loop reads CASSQDRNQPQHF. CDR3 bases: TGTGCCAGCTCACAAGACAGAAATCAGCCCCAGCATTTT. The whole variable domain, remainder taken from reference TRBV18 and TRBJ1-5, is NAGVMQNPRHLVRRRGQEARLRCSPMKGHSHVYWYRQLPEEGLKFMVYLQKENIIDESGMPKERFSAEFPKEGPSILRIQQVVRGDSAAYFCASSQDRNQPQHFGDGTRLSIL.

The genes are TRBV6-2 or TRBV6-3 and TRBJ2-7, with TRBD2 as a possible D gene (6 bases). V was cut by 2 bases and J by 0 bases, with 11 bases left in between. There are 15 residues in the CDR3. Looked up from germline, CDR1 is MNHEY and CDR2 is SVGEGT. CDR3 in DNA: TGTGCCAGCAGTTACCCGGCGGGAAGCTCCTACGAGCAGTACTTC. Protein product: CASSYPAGSSYEQYF.

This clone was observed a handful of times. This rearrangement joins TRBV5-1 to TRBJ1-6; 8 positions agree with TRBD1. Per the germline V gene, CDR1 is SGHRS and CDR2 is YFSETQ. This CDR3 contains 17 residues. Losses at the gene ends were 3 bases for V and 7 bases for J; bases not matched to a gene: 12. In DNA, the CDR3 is TGCGCCAGCAGCTCGACCACAGGGACAGGAAGCAATTCACCCCTCCACTTT. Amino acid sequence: CASSSTTGTGSNSPLHF.

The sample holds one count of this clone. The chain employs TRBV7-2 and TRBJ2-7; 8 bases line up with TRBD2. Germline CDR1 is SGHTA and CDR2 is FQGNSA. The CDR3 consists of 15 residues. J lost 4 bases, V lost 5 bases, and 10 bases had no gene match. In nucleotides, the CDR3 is TGTGCCAGCAGCCCATCACTAGCGGCCGGATACGAGCAGTACTTC. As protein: CASSPSLAAGYEQYF.

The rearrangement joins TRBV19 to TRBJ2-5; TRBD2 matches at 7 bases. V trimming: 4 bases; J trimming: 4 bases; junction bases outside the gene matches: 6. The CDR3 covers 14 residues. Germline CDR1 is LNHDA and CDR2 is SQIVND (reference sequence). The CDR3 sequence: CASSTGGGSETQYF. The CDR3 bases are TGTGCCAGTAGTACGGGAGGAGGGTCAGAGACCCAGTACTTC.

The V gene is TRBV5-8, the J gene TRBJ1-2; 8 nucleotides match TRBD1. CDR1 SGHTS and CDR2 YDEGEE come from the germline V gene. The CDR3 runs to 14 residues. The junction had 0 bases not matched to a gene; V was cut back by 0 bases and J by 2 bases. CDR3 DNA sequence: TGTGCCAGCAGCTTGGGACAGGGGAACTATGGCTACACCTTC. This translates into CASSLGQGNYGYTF.

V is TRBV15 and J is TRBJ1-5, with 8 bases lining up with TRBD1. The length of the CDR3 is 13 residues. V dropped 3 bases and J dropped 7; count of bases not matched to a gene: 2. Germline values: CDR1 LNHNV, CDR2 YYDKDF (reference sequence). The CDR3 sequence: CATSRDREQPQHF. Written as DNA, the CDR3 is TGTGCCACCAGCAGGGACAGGGAACAGCCCCAGCATTTT.

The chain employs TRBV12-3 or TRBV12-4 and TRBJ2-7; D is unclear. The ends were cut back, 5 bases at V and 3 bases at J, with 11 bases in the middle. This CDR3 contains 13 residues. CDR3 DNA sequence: TGTGCCAGCAGTGCAGACTGGCTCTACGAGCAGTACTTC. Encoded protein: CASSADWLYEQYF.

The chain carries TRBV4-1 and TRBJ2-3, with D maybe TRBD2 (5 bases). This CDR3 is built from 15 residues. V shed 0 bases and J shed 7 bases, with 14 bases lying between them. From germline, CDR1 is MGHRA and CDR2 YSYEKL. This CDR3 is CASSQDGQSGNTQYF. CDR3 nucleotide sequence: TGCGCCAGCAGCCAAGATGGGCAGTCCGGGAATACGCAGTATTTT.

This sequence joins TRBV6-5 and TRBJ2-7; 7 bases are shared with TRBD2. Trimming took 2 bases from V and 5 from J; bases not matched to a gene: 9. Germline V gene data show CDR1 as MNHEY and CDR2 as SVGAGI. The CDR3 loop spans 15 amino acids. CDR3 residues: CASSYRTSGNHEQYF. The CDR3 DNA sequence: TGTGCCAGCAGTTACCGGACTAGTGGTAACCACGAGCAGTACTTC.

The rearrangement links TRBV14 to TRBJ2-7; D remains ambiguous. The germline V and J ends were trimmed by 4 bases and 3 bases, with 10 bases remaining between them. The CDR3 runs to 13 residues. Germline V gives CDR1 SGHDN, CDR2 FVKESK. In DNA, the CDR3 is TGTGCCAGCAGCCGGCAGACTTTCTACGAGCAGTACTTC. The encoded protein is CASSRQTFYEQYF.

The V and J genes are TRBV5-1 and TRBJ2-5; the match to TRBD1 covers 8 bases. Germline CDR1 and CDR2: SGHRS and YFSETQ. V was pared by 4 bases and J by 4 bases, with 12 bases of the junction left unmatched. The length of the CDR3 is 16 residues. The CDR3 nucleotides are TGCGCCAGCAGCGGAAAGACAGGGGCTTCGCCAGAGACCCAGTACTTC. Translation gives CASSGKTGASPETQYF. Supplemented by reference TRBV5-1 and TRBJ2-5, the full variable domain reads KAGVTQTPRYLIKTRGQQVTLSCSPISGHRSVSWYQQTPGQGLQFLFEYFSETQRNKGNFPGRFSGRQFSNSRSEMNVSTLELGDSALYLCASSGKTGASPETQYFGPGTRLLVL.

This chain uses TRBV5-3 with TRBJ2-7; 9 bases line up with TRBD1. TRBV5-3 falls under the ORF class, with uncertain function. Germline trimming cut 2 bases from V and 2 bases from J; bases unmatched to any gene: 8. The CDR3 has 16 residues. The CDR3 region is CARSLRHRGPTYEQYF. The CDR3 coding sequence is TGTGCCAGAAGCTTACGACACAGGGGGCCTACCTACGAGCAGTACTTC.

CDR3 loop: CASGVGGANVLTF. The CDR3 DNA reads as TGTGCCAGCGGAGTGGGTGGGGCCAACGTCCTGACTTTC. This sequence joins TRBV11-3 and TRBJ2-6; D not certain. Germline V lookup: CDR1 SGHNT, CDR2 YENEEA. Trimming took 8 bases from V and 3 from J, leaving 8 bases between them. The CDR3 extends over 13 amino acids.

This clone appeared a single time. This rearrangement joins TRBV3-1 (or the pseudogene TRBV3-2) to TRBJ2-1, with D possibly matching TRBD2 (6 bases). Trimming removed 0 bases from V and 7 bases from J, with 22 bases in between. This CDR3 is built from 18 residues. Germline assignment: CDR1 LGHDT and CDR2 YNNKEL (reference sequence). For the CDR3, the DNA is TGTGCCAGCAGCCAAGATTGGGGGGTGGGGCTAGGGCGAAATGAGCAGTTCTTC. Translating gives CASSQDWGVGLGRNEQFF.

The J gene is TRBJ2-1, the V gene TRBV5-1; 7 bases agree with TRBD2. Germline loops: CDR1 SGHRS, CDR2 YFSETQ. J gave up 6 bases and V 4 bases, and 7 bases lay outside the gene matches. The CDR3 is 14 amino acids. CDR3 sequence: CASSLQTSSNEQFF. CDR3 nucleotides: TGCGCCAGCAGCCTCCAGACTAGCTCCAATGAGCAGTTCTTC.

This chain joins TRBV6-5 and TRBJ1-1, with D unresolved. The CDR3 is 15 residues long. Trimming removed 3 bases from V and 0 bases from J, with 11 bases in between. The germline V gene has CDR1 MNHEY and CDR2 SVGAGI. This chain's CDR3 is CASSYGGPMNTEAFF. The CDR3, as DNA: TGTGCCAGCAGTTATGGAGGTCCGATGAACACTGAAGCTTTCTTT.

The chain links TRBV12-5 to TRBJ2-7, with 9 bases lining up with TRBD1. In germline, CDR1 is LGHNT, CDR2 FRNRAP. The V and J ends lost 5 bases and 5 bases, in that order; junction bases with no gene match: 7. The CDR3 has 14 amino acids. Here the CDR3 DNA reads TGTGCTAGTGGTCCGGGACAGGGTATCCACGAGCAGTACTTC. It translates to CASGPGQGIHEQYF.

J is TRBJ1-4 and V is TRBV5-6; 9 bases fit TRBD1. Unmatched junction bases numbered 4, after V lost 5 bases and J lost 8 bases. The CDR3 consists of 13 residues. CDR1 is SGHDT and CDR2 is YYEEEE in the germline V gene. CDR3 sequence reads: CASSSQGAEKLFF. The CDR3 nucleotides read TGTGCCAGCAGTTCACAGGGGGCGGAAAAACTGTTTTTT.